Listed below are T cell receptor beta chains from one sample, sequenced in a study of shared clonotypes between healthy human individuals. Some clones are missing from TCRdb's copy, which holds only in-frame ones; the method was immunoSEQ multiplex PCR. This sample carries about 1.1 million clones, approximately 80% of them seen once, and the ten largest clones take roughly 0.83%. The sequenced sample consisted of memory CD4+ T cells from PBMCs. The receptors here all came from a man younger than 30 in good health. Some clones in this sample may be carry-over from other donors' samples. The CDR3 runs from the conserved cysteine through the conserved F or W. The order of the fields is clone size, J gene, D gene, V gene, CDR3 protein, CDR3 DNA. D genes are given only for firm matches. Not all rows give a size; the values are once, few, many and, for expanded clones, a class.

few,TRBJ1-1,NA,TRBV6-1,CASSEIGPQATFF,TGTGCCAGCAGTGAAATTGGACCCCAGGCAACTTTCTTT
NA,TRBJ2-5,TRBD1,TRBV19,CASSMPGQGRETQYF,TGTGCCAGTAGTATGCCGGGACAGGGTCGAGAGACCCAGTACTTC
NA,TRBJ1-2,TRBD1,TRBV28,CASSEGQAIRAGYTF,TGTGCCAGCAGTGAGGGACAGGCCATTAGAGCTGGCTACACCTTC
NA,TRBJ2-2,NA,TRBV5-1,CASSSSGTRNTGELFF,TGCGCCAGCAGCTCCTCCGGGACGAGGAACACCGGGGAGCTGTTTTTT
few,TRBJ2-7,TRBD2,TRBV5-1,CASSLASGNPYEQYF,TGCGCCAGCAGCTTGGCCAGCGGGAACCCCTACGAGCAGTACTTC
NA,TRBJ2-1,NA,TRBV2,CASSEASFAGTHHELF,TGTGCCAGCAGTGAAGCTTCCTTTGCCGGGACCCACCACGAGCTCTTC
NA,TRBJ1-6,NA,TRBV5-6,CASSLGGNSPLHF,TGTGCCAGCAGCTTGGGCGGAAATTCACCCCTCCACTTT
NA,TRBJ2-2,TRBD1,TRBV9,CASKAGGNTGELFF,TGTGCCAGCAAAGCAGGGGGGAACACCGGGGAGCTGTTTTTT
NA,TRBJ2-3,TRBD2,TRBV5-1,CASSTSGRIDTQYF,TGCGCCAGTTCGACTAGCGGGAGAATAGATACGCAGTATTTT
NA,TRBJ2-1,NA,TRBV27,CASSRGGTTGFNEQFF,TGTGCCAGCAGTAGAGGAGGAACGACAGGATTCAATGAGCAGTTCTTC
few,TRBJ2-7,TRBD2,TRBV19,CASTRASGSRYEQYF,TGTGCCAGTACCCGGGCTAGCGGGAGTCGGTACGAGCAGTACTTC
NA,TRBJ1-1,NA,TRBV10-3,CATWTRNLGTEAFF,TGTGCCACCTGGACACGGAACCTGGGGACTGAAGCTTTCTTT
medium-sized,TRBJ1-2,NA,TRBV7-2,CASSAGIYGYTF,TGTGCCAGCAGCGCGGGGATCTATGGCTACACCTTC
NA,TRBJ2-6,TRBD1,TRBV18,CASSLSRDRGRTGANVLTF,TGTGCCAGCTCACTCTCCCGGGACAGGGGGCGCACTGGGGCCAACGTCCTGACTTTC
once,TRBJ2-1,NA,TRBV27,CASGLPGLNNEQFF,TGTGCCAGCGGACTACCGGGACTCAACAATGAGCAGTTCTTC
NA,TRBJ2-6,NA,TRBV5-1,CASSPSSGANVLTF,TGCGCCAGCAGTCCAAGCTCTGGGGCCAACGTCCTGACTTTC
NA,TRBJ2-5,NA,TRBV29-1,CSVSGYETQYF,TGCAGCGTGTCAGGGTACGAGACCCAGTACTTC
NA,TRBJ1-1,TRBD1,TRBV10-1,CASDREGCTEAFF,TGCGCCAGCGACAGGGAGGGGTGTACTGAAGCTTTCTTT
NA,TRBJ1-2,NA,TRBV19,CASNQPRTDGFYGYTF,TGTGCCAGTAACCAGCCTCGGACTGACGGATTCTATGGCTACACCTTC
few,TRBJ2-3,TRBD2,TRBV9,CASSVGWLAGGPDTQYF,TGTGCCAGCAGCGTAGGGTGGCTAGCGGGAGGGCCAGATACGCAGTATTTT
NA,TRBJ2-3,NA,TRBV30,CAWGAYVADTQYF,TGTGCCTGGGGGGCTTACGTGGCAGATACGCAGTATTTT
NA,TRBJ2-3,NA,TRBV28,CASSTPTRADTQYF,TGTGCCAGCAGCACCCCCACTAGGGCAGATACGCAGTATTTT
NA,TRBJ2-1,TRBD2,TRBV6-4,CASRTWTSVDEQFF,TGTGCCAGCAGGACGTGGACTAGTGTTGATGAGCAGTTCTTC
NA,TRBJ1-2,NA,TRBV30,CACYNPINYGYTF,TGTGCCTGTTATAACCCAATTAACTATGGCTACACCTTC
NA,TRBJ1-5,NA,TRBV29-1,CSVETASNQPQHF,TGCAGCGTTGAAACAGCTAGCAATCAGCCCCAGCATTTT
NA,TRBJ2-7,NA,TRBV9,CASSVAVGGGYEQYF,TGTGCCAGCAGCGTAGCAGTGGGGGGCGGGTACGAGCAGTACTTC
NA,TRBJ2-7,NA,TRBV6-5,CASSYSSRDSYEQYF,TGTGCCAGCAGTTACAGTTCCCGGGACTCCTACGAGCAGTACTTC
once,TRBJ2-7,NA,TRBV19,CASRRRIGHPLEQYF,TGTGCCAGTAGACGTAGGATCGGACACCCTCTCGAGCAGTACTTC
NA,TRBJ2-7,TRBD1,TRBV7-6,CASSITGGEYEQYF,TGTGCCAGCAGCATCACAGGGGGCGAATACGAGCAGTACTTC
NA,TRBJ2-3,TRBD2,TRBV19,CASSIGGLAVTDTQYF,TGTGCCAGTAGTATAGGAGGGCTAGCGGTGACAGATACGCAGTATTTT
NA,TRBJ2-1,TRBD2,TRBV28,CAGAGDRNEQFF,TGTGCCGGGGCGGGAGACCGCAATGAGCAGTTCTTC